A single sample gave rise to the 17 T cell receptor beta chains below, sequenced in a study of blood T cells in healthy people across ages. Primed by a sample-barcoded 5' primer and a J-beta primer mix, a second PCR proceeded for about 7 to 11 cycles. TCRdb fed the 5' RACE reads into MiXCR, producing one record per CDR3 protein. The top ten clones hold 17% of a sample with approximately 810,000 distinct CDR3 sequences, roughly 26% of them seen once. Sequenced material: blood. The receptors shown here come from a woman of 80 years or more in good health.

V and J are TRBV7-2 and TRBJ2-5, with 8 bases matching TRBD2. J lost 6 bases, V lost 5 bases, and 17 bases had no gene match. This CDR3 is built from 17 residues. Germline lookup yields CDR1 SGHTA and CDR2 FQGNSA. The CDR3 is CASSRAGTSGAGKTQYF. CDR3 in DNA: TGTGCCAGCAGCCGAGCCGGGACTAGTGGGGCTGGGAAGACCCAGTACTTC.

This clonotype has at least ten counts. The chain uses TRBV24-1 and TRBJ2-5, with a tentative D call TRBD1 (7 bases). Deletions cut 2 bases from V and 4 bases from J, with 13 bases between. The CDR3 contains 15 residues. Per germline, CDR1 KGHDR and CDR2 SFDVKD. The CDR3 nucleotides are TGTGCCACCAGTGATTCAGGGGGAGGCTTAGAGACCCAGTACTTC. Translation gives CATSDSGGGLETQYF.

Comments on this clonotype: Since a much larger clone is just one base distant, this may be a read error. The rearrangement links TRBV25-1 to TRBJ1-2, with D maybe TRBD1 (6 bases). The CDR3 extends over 14 amino acids. Trimming pared 6 bases from V and 5 bases from J, leaving 16 bases between. Germline loops: CDR1 MGHDK, CDR2 SYGVNS. As DNA, the CDR3 is TGTGCCAGCAGGCTGAGAGGACAGCCATATGGCTACACCTTC. Amino acid sequence: CASRLRGQPYGYTF.

Notes on this clonotype: This could be a read error, since a much larger clone is one nucleotide away. The chain combines TRBV6-5 with TRBJ2-5; the D gene is possibly TRBD2 (6 bases). Trimming removed 8 bases from V and 13 bases from J, with 20 bases in between. Germline V gene sequence: CDR1 MNHEY, CDR2 SVGAGI. The CDR3 extends over 12 amino acids. CDR3: CASRKGTYERYF. The CDR3 nucleotides read TGTGCCAGCCGCAAGGGGACTTACGAGCGGTACTTC.

As concerns this clonotype: A much larger clone differs from this one at a single base, so this may be a read error. The V and J genes are TRBV7-9 and TRBJ2-1; TRBD2 agrees at 10 bases. CDR1 and CDR2 (germline): SEHNR, FQNEAQ (reference sequence). This CDR3 is 15 amino acids long. CDR3 residues: CASSIAAGGLDEQFF. In DNA, the CDR3 is TGTGCCAGCAGCATAGCAGCGGGGGGGCTGGATGAGCAGTTCTTC.

This rearrangement joins TRBV12-3 or TRBV12-4 to TRBJ2-7; tentative D call: TRBD2 (6 bases). The CDR3 loop spans 14 amino acids. With 6 bases removed from V and 4 bases from J, the gap between germline ends came to 16 bases. The CDR3 reads CASRGGSRVYEQYF. For the CDR3, the DNA is TGTGCCAGCAGGGGGGGTTCCAGGGTTTACGAGCAGTACTTC.

J is TRBJ1-3 and V is TRBV9, with a tentative D call TRBD1 (5 bases). Trimming removed 3 bases from V and 4 bases from J, with 14 bases in between. The CDR3 sequence is 15 residues long. Germline V gene lookup returns CDR1 SGDLS and CDR2 YYNGEE. CDR3 sequence: CASSALTGTGNTIYF. DNA for the CDR3: TGTGCCAGCAGCGCACTTACAGGTACCGGAAACACCATATATTTT.

As for this clonotype: This clone may be a read error of a much larger clone one base away. Here the CDR3 reads CASSLTGTGLSPLHF. DNA of the CDR3: TGTGCCAGCAGTCTCACCGGGACAGGGCTTTCACCCCTCCACTTT. The V call is TRBV6-5, the J call TRBJ1-6; 9 nucleotides match TRBD1. This CDR3 is built from 15 residues. V dropped 5 bases and J dropped 9; count of bases not matched to a gene: 8. Germline CDR1 MNHEY, CDR2 SVGAGI.

The V call is TRBV7-9, the J call TRBJ1-2; D possibly corresponds to TRBD1 (6 bases). The CDR3 loop spans 13 amino acids. Germline-derived CDR1 and CDR2 are SEHNR and FQNEAQ (reference sequence). V lost 1 base and J 7 bases, leaving 10 bases between the germline ends. In DNA form, the CDR3 reads TGTGCCAGCAGCTTAGAGGGGGAGCGTGGCTACACCTTC. As protein: CASSLEGERGYTF.

This clonotype was observed many times. The rearrangement uses TRBV7-2 and TRBJ2-5, with 7 bases identical to TRBD2. J was trimmed by 7 bases and V by 5 bases; bases with no gene match: 19. In germline, CDR1 is SGHTA, CDR2 FQGNSA. The CDR3 spans 17 residues. CDR3 DNA sequence: TGTGCCAGCAGCACCCCGCCAGGGTCTAGCGGCCGGGGGACCCAGTACTTC. It translates to CASSTPPGSSGRGTQYF.

This clonotype was counted at least ten times. The chain recombines TRBV6-6 with TRBJ2-7, with a possible D match to TRBD2 (6 bases). Germline V lookup: CDR1 MNHNY, CDR2 SVGAGI (reference sequence). CDR3 length equals 14 residues. CDR3 nucleotides: TGTGCTACTTACGCGGGACTCCCTTTCTACGAGCAGTACTTC. Translation gives CATYAGLPFYEQYF.

The table lists this clonotype with a few counts. CDR3 residues: CASSLSVHSNQPQHF. Written as DNA, the CDR3 is TGTGCCAGCAGCTTATCCGTCCATAGCAATCAGCCCCAGCATTTT. V is TRBV7-2 and J is TRBJ1-5; D unresolved. Germline values: CDR1 SGHTA, CDR2 FQGNSA. This CDR3 is 15 amino acids long. The V end lost 2 bases, the J end lost 0 bases, and 8 bases lay between the germline ends.

This clonotype showed up just a few times. The rearrangement uses TRBV20-1 and TRBJ1-1; 9 bases map to TRBD1. Germline-derived CDR1 and CDR2 are DFQATT and SNEGSKA (reference sequence). V was pared by 0 bases and J by 1 base, with 3 bases of the junction left unmatched. This CDR3 has 15 amino acids. CDR3 amino acids: CSARDGTGRNTEAFF. The CDR3 coding sequence is TGCAGTGCTAGAGATGGGACAGGGAGGAACACTGAAGCTTTCTTT.

This clonotype was picked up many times. The V call is TRBV5-1, the J call TRBJ2-5; D perhaps matches TRBD2 (6 bases). V was trimmed by 0 bases and J by 4 bases, leaving 13 bases between them. The germline CDR1 and CDR2 sequences are SGHRS and YFSETQ. The CDR3 has 15 amino acids. The chain's CDR3 is CASSLGREYSETQYF. The CDR3 nucleotides are TGCGCCAGCAGCTTGGGGAGGGAATACTCAGAGACCCAGTACTTC.

The CDR3 sequence is CASSYKGQGLNEKLFF. As DNA, the CDR3 is TGTGCCAGCAGTTATAAAGGACAGGGCCTTAATGAAAAACTGTTTTTT. The chain uses TRBV6-6 and TRBJ1-4; 8 nucleotides match TRBD1. The length of the CDR3 is 16 residues. J lost 4 bases, V lost 3 bases, and 7 bases had no gene match. Germline lookup yields CDR1 MNHNY and CDR2 SVGAGI (reference sequence).

A few counts support this clonotype. CDR3 in amino acids: CASSPGQGPNYGYTF. CDR3 coding DNA: TGTGCCAGCAGCCCGGGGCAGGGACCTAACTATGGCTACACCTTC. The J gene is TRBJ1-2, the V gene TRBV7-2; a weak D match, TRBD1 (5 bases). The V gene lost 5 bases and the J gene lost 0 bases, with 13 bases spanning the gap. The CDR3 is 15 amino acids. CDR1 and CDR2 (germline): SGHTA, FQGNSA.

This clonotype has ten or more counts. The chain recombines TRBV29-1 with TRBJ1-5, with D maybe TRBD1 (5 bases). This CDR3 comprises 12 residues. CDR1 SQVTM and CDR2 ANQGSEA come from the germline V gene. The germline V and J ends were trimmed by 4 bases and 4 bases, with 8 bases remaining between them. The CDR3 loop reads CSVGGGNQPQHF. CDR3 nucleotides: TGCAGCGTTGGGGGCGGGAATCAGCCCCAGCATTTT.